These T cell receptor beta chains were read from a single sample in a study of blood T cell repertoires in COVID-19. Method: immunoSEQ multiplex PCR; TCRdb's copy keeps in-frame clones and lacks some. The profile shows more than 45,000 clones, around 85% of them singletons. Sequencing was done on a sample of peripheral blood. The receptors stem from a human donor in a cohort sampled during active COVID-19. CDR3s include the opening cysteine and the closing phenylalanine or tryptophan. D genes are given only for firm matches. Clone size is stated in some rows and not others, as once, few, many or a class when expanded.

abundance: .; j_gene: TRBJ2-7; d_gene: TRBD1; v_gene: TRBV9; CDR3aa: CASSVGGQPYEQYF; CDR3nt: TGTGCCAGCAGCGTAGGGGGACAGCCCTACGAGCAGTACTTC
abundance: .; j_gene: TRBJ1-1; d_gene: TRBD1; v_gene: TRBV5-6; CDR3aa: CASSSYARTGMNTEAFF; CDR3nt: TGTGCCAGCAGCTCCTATGCGAGGACAGGCATGAACACTGAAGCTTTCTTT
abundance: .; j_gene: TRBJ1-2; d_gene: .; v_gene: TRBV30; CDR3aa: CAWSVSNAGYTF; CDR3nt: TGTGCCTGGAGTGTCTCTAACGCGGGCTACACCTTC
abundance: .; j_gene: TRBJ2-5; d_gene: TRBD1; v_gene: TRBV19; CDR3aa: CASSYDRVQETQYF; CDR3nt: TGTGCCAGTAGCTACGACAGGGTTCAAGAGACCCAGTACTTC
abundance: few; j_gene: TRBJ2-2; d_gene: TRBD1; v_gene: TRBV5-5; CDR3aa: CASRAAGTGNTGELFF; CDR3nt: TGTGCCAGCAGGGCCGCCGGGACAGGCAACACCGGGGAGCTGTTTTTT
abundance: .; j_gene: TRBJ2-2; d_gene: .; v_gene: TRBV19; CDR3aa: CASSTVEQLTGELFF; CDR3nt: TGTGCCAGTAGCACCGTTGAACAGCTCACCGGGGAGCTGTTTTTT
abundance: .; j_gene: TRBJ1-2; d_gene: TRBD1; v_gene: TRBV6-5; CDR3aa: CASGGQPFYGYTF; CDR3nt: TGTGCCAGCGGGGGACAGCCCTTCTATGGCTACACCTTC
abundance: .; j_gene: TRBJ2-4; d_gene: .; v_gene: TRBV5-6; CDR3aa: CASSPLTRQGENIQYF; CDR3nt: TGTGCCAGCAGCCCTTTGACTAGGCAGGGCGAAAACATTCAGTACTTC
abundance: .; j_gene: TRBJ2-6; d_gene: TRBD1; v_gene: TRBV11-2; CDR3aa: CASSTTGVGANVLTF; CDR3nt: TGTGCCAGCAGCACGACAGGGGTAGGGGCCAACGTCCTGACTTTC
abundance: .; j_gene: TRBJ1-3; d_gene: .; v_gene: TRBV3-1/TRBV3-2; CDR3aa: CASSQEVGGSRGNTIYF; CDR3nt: TGTGCCAGCAGCCAAGAAGTTGGAGGGTCTCGTGGAAACACCATATATTTT
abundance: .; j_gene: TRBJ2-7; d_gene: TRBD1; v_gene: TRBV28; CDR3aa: CASRAGTGPGEQYF; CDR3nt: TGTGCCAGCAGGGCGGGGACAGGGCCCGGCGAGCAGTACTTC
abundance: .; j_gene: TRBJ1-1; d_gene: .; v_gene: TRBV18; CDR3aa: CASSPPNARNTEAFF; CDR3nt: TGTGCCAGCTCACCACCGAACGCGAGGAACACTGAAGCTTTCTTT
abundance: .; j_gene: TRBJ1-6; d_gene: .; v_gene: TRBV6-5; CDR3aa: CASSRTELNSPLHF; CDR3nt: TGTGCCAGCAGCAGGACAGAACTAAATTCACCCCTCCACTTT
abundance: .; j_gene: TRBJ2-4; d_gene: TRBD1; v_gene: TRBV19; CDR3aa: CASSISGTGASTGNIQYF; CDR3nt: TGTGCCAGTAGTATATCCGGGACAGGGGCGTCAACGGGGAACATTCAGTACTTC
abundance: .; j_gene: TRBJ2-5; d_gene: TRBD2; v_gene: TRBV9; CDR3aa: CASSVDSSGGPGRTQYF; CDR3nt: TGTGCCAGCAGCGTAGATTCTAGCGGGGGCCCCGGTCGGACCCAGTACTTC
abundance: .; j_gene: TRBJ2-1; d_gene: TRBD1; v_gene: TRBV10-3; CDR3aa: CASGGTGGNEQFF; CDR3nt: TGTGCCAGCGGAGGGACAGGGGGGAATGAGCAGTTCTTC
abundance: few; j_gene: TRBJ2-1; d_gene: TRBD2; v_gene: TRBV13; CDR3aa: CASSLDSGSSSYNEQFF; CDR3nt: TGTGCCAGCAGCTTAGACAGCGGGAGTTCCTCCTACAATGAGCAGTTCTTC